Given below is one T cell receptor beta chain in context. Antigen specificity is unknown. The data belong to a study of T cell responses to AZD1222 COVID-19 vaccine. The protocol was immunoSEQ multiplex PCR, while the TCRdb copy is restricted to in-frame clones and leaves out a portion. The data hold 90,000 to 140,000 clones, with about 88% observed a single time. Overall study findings and caveats: Spike-specific TCR breadth and depth both grew after two AZD1222 doses. The sample set comprised mostly white British donors with more females, and clonal diversity was possibly underestimated. Targeting of unmutated variant regions was reportedly seen in nearly half of spike-specific TCRs. Vaccine-related CD4 TCRs covered spike, predominating at 160-218 and 743-854.

The clonotype comes from an adult in good health. Sequencing used peripheral blood, obtained on day 0 of AZD1222 vaccination.

Written as DNA, the CDR3 is TGTGCCTGGAGTGATCTCAACAAGAGCTCCTATAATTCACCCCTCCACTTT. Its translation is CAWSDLNKSSYNSPLHF. This chain joins TRBV30 and TRBJ1-6; no definite D call. The CDR3 is 17 residues long. The germline V gene encodes CDR1 GTSNPN and CDR2 SVGIG (reference sequence). Between the trimmed V and J ends, which lost 1 base and 0 bases, there was a span of 13 bases.